Listed here are 23 T cell receptor beta chains from one sample, sequenced in a study of PD-L1 blockade in urothelial cancer. The protocol was immunoSEQ multiplex PCR, while the TCRdb copy is restricted to in-frame clones and leaves out a portion. This sample carries tens of thousands of clones, approximately 80% of them seen once, and the ten largest clones take about 4.5%. Sequencing used PBMCs, obtained around atezolizumab (anti-PD-L1) treatment. These receptors came from a man in his sixties or seventies with urothelial cancer.

V gene TRBV10-1 combines with J gene TRBJ2-3; D not resolved. Germline-derived CDR1 and CDR2 are WNHNN and SYGVQD (reference sequence). This CDR3 is 13 amino acids long. V was shortened by 0 bases and J by 6 bases, with 7 bases between the two germline ends. The CDR3 reads CASSESQADTQYF. CDR3 DNA: TGCGCCAGCAGTGAGTCCCAAGCGGATACGCAGTATTTT.

The chain is built from TRBV6-1 and TRBJ2-5, with 12 bases lining up with TRBD2. V lost 4 bases, J lost 5 bases, and 14 bases stayed unmatched. This CDR3 is 18 amino acids long. CDR1 and CDR2 from the germline V gene are MNHNS and SASEGT. In nucleotides, the CDR3 is TGTGCCAGCAGTGCTCTAGCGGGAGGGCAACCGACGAGTGAGACCCAGTACTTC. This encodes CASSALAGGQPTSETQYF.

The chain links TRBV7-9 to TRBJ1-1; 7 nucleotides match TRBD1. Germline loops: CDR1 SEHNR, CDR2 FQNEAQ (reference sequence). The CDR3 has 13 residues. Trimming removed 3 bases from V and 4 bases from J; junction bases left unmatched: 2. CDR3 in amino acids: CASSFNRGTEAFF. The CDR3 nucleotides are TGTGCCAGCAGCTTTAACAGGGGCACTGAAGCTTTCTTT.

This chain uses TRBV28 with TRBJ2-5; D not resolved. Germline V lookup: CDR1 MDHEN, CDR2 SYDVKM. V was pared by 5 bases and J by 3 bases, with 16 bases between. The CDR3 contains 15 residues. As DNA, the CDR3 is TGTGCCAGCAGTGGCTGGGTTAGACATAAAGAGACCCAGTACTTC. This encodes CASSGWVRHKETQYF.

This CDR3 is CAWTTGGPDTQYF. The CDR3 DNA follows: TGTGCCTGGACCACCGGGGGTCCGGATACGCAGTATTTT. The V gene is TRBV30, the J gene TRBJ2-3; the D gene is possibly TRBD2 (6 bases). The CDR3 is made up of 13 amino acids. Germline V gene lookup returns CDR1 GTSNPN and CDR2 SVGIG (reference sequence). The ends were cut back, 4 bases at V and 6 bases at J, with 14 bases in the middle.

The rearrangement links TRBV5-4 to TRBJ2-3; 9 bases align to TRBD2. Germline CDR1 SGHNT, CDR2 YYREEE (reference sequence). The CDR3 is 14 residues long. Trimming removed 0 bases from V and 6 bases from J; junction bases left unmatched: 2. CDR3 nucleotide sequence: TGTGCCAGCAGCTTGGTGGCGGGAGGGGATACGCAGTATTTT. Amino acids: CASSLVAGGDTQYF.

The CDR3 bases are TGCGCCAGCAGCTGGGGAGACAGGGACACTGAAGCTTTCTTT. Amino acids: CASSWGDRDTEAFF. The genes are TRBV5-1 and TRBJ1-1, with TRBD1 matching over 7 bases. V lost 3 bases, J lost 3 bases, and 5 bases stayed unmatched. Germline V CDR1 and CDR2: SGHRS, YFSETQ. The CDR3 is 14 residues long.

The chain recombines TRBV28 with TRBJ2-7; 8 bases match TRBD2. With V trimmed by 6 bases and J by 2 bases, 6 bases remained unmatched. CDR1 is MDHEN, CDR2 SYDVKM, per germline. CDR3 length: 14 amino acids. The CDR3 coding sequence is TGTGCCAGCAGGGTAGCGGGACCAACCTACGAGCAGTACTTC. Translating it yields CASRVAGPTYEQYF.

The V gene is TRBV29-1, the J gene TRBJ1-4; possible D gene TRBD1, 5 bases. This CDR3 is 13 amino acids long. Per the germline V gene, CDR1 is SQVTM and CDR2 is ANQGSEA. The ends were cut back, 5 bases at V and 4 bases at J, with 11 bases in the middle. The CDR3 loop reads CSVRQQNNEKLFF. The CDR3 nucleotides are TGCAGCGTTCGACAGCAAAATAATGAAAAACTGTTTTTT.

The chain is built from TRBV6-4 and TRBJ1-1; D gene uncertain. The CDR3 has 13 amino acids. The V end was cut by 3 bases, the J end by 4 bases, with 9 bases between. CDR1 is MRHNA and CDR2 is SNTAGT in the germline V gene. CDR3 in DNA: TGTGCCAGCAGTGAGTCCCGCGGCACTGAAGCTTTCTTT. Translation gives CASSESRGTEAFF.

The chain joins TRBV29-1 to TRBJ2-1; perhaps TRBD1 as D (7 bases). The CDR3 runs to 13 residues. V was clipped by 5 bases and J by 4 bases, with 12 bases between them. Germline values: CDR1 SQVTM, CDR2 ANQGSEA. As DNA, the CDR3 is TGCAGCGTTCAACAGGGGACTTACAATGAGCAGTTCTTC. Its protein product is CSVQQGTYNEQFF.

The V and J genes are TRBV13 and TRBJ2-1; 9 bases match TRBD1. The CDR3 loop spans 15 amino acids. The V and J ends lost 5 bases and 0 bases, in that order; junction bases with no gene match: 2. Looked up from germline, CDR1 is PRHDT and CDR2 is FYEKMQ (reference sequence). The CDR3 nucleotides are TGTGCCAGCAGCGGACAGGGGCCCTCCTACAATGAGCAGTTCTTC. Encoded protein: CASSGQGPSYNEQFF.

The J gene is TRBJ1-5, the V gene TRBV21-1. TRBV21-1 is recorded as a pseudogene. The CDR3 runs to 14 residues. As DNA, the CDR3 is TGTGCCGGACTTTCCGACAATAATAATCAGCCCCAGCATTTT. Amino acid sequence: CAGLSDNNNQPQHF.

CDR3 sequence: CASSEAGVGNIQYF. The CDR3 nucleotides are TGCGCCAGCAGTGAGGCGGGAGTGGGAAACATTCAGTACTTC. The chain joins TRBV10-2 to TRBJ2-4; 7 nucleotides agree with TRBD2. Germline trimming cut 2 bases from V and 6 bases from J; bases unmatched to any gene: 4. The CDR3 runs to 14 residues. Germline V gene lookup returns CDR1 WSHSY and CDR2 SAAADI.

V is TRBV19 and J is TRBJ2-2, with 8 bases matching TRBD1. Looked up from germline, CDR1 is LNHDA and CDR2 is SQIVND (reference sequence). J gave up 4 bases and V 4 bases, and 5 bases lay outside the gene matches. The CDR3 covers 15 residues. CDR3 nucleotide sequence: TGTGCCAGTAGTAGCACAGGGACAGGCACCGGGGAGCTGTTTTTT. Translated, it gives CASSSTGTGTGELFF.

This rearrangement joins TRBV9 to TRBJ2-7, with TRBD2 matching 15 bases. CDR3 size: 15 residues. CDR1 SGDLS and CDR2 YYNGEE come from the germline V gene. The junction had 3 bases not matched to a gene; V was cut back by 4 bases and J by 4 bases. CDR3: CASSFGTSGRYEQYF. In nucleotides, the CDR3 is TGTGCCAGCAGCTTCGGGACTAGCGGGAGGTACGAGCAGTACTTC.

The rearrangement links TRBV9 to TRBJ2-1; 8 bases are a match to TRBD2. The germline V gene encodes CDR1 SGDLS and CDR2 YYNGEE. V shed 4 bases, J shed 0 bases, and the junction held 9 bases outside the gene matches. This CDR3 comprises 17 residues. For the CDR3, the DNA is TGTGCCAGCAGCCCCACTGCTAGCGGGCCCTCCTACAATGAGCAGTTCTTC. Amino acids: CASSPTASGPSYNEQFF. Full variable domain (missing parts from reference TRBV9 and TRBJ2-1): DSGVTQTPKHLITATGQRVTLRCSPRSGDLSVYWYQQSLDQGLQFLIQYYNGEERAKGNILERFSAQQFPDLHSELNLSSLELGDSALYFCASSPTASGPSYNEQFFGPGTRLTVL.

The genes are TRBV7-2 and TRBJ2-1, with TRBD2 matching 13 bases. V gave up 5 bases and J gave up 4 bases; unmatched junction bases: 8. Germline CDR1 is SGHTA and CDR2 is FQGNSA. The CDR3 length is 17 residues. The CDR3 protein is CASSARLAGGLYNEQFF. The DNA for the CDR3 is TGTGCCAGCAGCGCCCGACTAGCGGGAGGCCTATACAATGAGCAGTTCTTC.

The chain couples TRBV4-1 to TRBJ2-3, with 10 nucleotides matching TRBD2. The CDR3 extends over 20 amino acids. V dropped 0 bases and J dropped 4; count of bases not matched to a gene: 16. Germline V lookup: CDR1 MGHRA, CDR2 YSYEKL. The CDR3 DNA follows: TGCGCCAGCAGCCAAGACCAGCAGGCTAGCGGGAGCAGCGTGGCAGATACGCAGTATTTT. Protein: CASSQDQQASGSSVADTQYF.

The chain links TRBV9 to TRBJ2-5, with 9 bases aligning to TRBD1. Germline V gene lookup returns CDR1 SGDLS and CDR2 YYNGEE. V trimming: 2 bases; J trimming: 4 bases; junction bases outside the gene matches: 9. The CDR3 runs to 16 residues. Written as DNA, the CDR3 is TGTGCCAGCAGCGTTTCAACAGGGGGCTTTGGAGAGACCCAGTACTTC. It specifies CASSVSTGGFGETQYF.

This clone was seen just once. The J gene is TRBJ2-2, the V gene TRBV19; the match to TRBD1 covers 9 bases. Germline lookup yields CDR1 LNHDA and CDR2 SQIVND (reference sequence). With V trimmed by 2 bases and J by 4 bases, 5 bases remained unmatched. CDR3 length equals 16 residues. The CDR3 spells CASSIMSGQGTGELFF. The CDR3 coding sequence is TGTGCCAGTAGTATAATGTCGGGACAGGGCACCGGGGAGCTGTTTTTT.

The chain is built from TRBV9 and TRBJ2-2; D is unclear. CDR3 length: 15 amino acids. CDR1 and CDR2 (germline): SGDLS, YYNGEE. Trimming pared 4 bases from V and 4 bases from J, leaving 14 bases between. CDR3 loop: CASSPPPSGTGELFF. CDR3 nucleotides: TGTGCCAGCAGCCCGCCCCCCAGTGGCACCGGGGAGCTGTTTTTT.

The table lists this clone with a few counts. The gene calls are TRBV19 and TRBJ2-7, with 8 nucleotides matching TRBD1. J gave up 0 bases and V 4 bases, and 2 bases lay outside the gene matches. CDR3 length equals 14 residues. Germline values: CDR1 LNHDA, CDR2 SQIVND (reference sequence). CDR3 bases: TGTGCCAGTAGTAGACAGGGGACCTCCTACGAGCAGTACTTC. Encoded protein: CASSRQGTSYEQYF. Together with reference TRBV19 and TRBJ2-7, the CDR3 gives the full variable domain: DGGITQSPKYLFRKEGQNVTLSCEQNLNHDAMYWYRQDPGQGLRLIYYSQIVNDFQKGDIAEGYSVSREKKESFPLTVTSAQKNPTAFYLCASSRQGTSYEQYFGPGTRLTVT.